This T cell receptor (beta chain) emerged from a study of T cell changes during pregnancy in multiple sclerosis. The V gene's germline CDR1 is MGHDK and CDR2 SYGVNS. V gave up 4 bases and J gave up 11 bases, with 11 bases separating them. This CDR3 is built from 11 residues. The assay was immunoSEQ multiplex PCR, and TCRdb's table has in-frame clones only and misses some. This repertoire shows roughly 80,000 clones, roughly 94% found once; its top ten account for over 1.3%. The clonotype was recovered from a female donor with multiple sclerosis, enrolled in a pregnancy study. The rearrangement links TRBV25-1 to TRBJ1-1; a weak D match, TRBD1 (5 bases). The sample in question was peripheral blood, obtained before pregnancy. The CDR3 nucleotides read TGTGCCAGCAGTGGGGGGGGGAGGGCTTTCTTT. Its protein product is CASSGGGRAFF. The variable domain in full, with the rest retrieved from reference TRBV25-1 and TRBJ1-1, is EADIYQTPRYLVIGTGKKITLECSQTMGHDKMYWYQQDPGMELHLIHYSYGVNSTEKGDLSSESTVSRIRTEHFPLTLESARPSHTSQYLCASSGGGRAFFGQGTRLTVV.